The TCR beta chain described here comes from a study of T cells in Graves' hyperthyroidism and ophthalmopathy. V was shortened by 8 bases and J by 2 bases, with 19 bases between the two germline ends. The germline CDR1 and CDR2 sequences are SGHAT and FQDESV (reference sequence). The CDR3 loop spans 15 amino acids. Diagnoses were established using clinical symptoms, serum thyroxine and TRAb, thyroid ultrasound and orbital computed tomography. Fresh peripheral blood, 8 to 10 ml of it, supplied the PBMCs. Details on this clonotype: Its matching antigen is unknown.

Study outcomes and limitations: Progression to ophthalmopathy was predicted a median of about 6.6 months early. Separation of ophthalmopathy from stable hyperthyroidism was achieved by a 13 V-J model.

It was RNA transcripts that yielded the amplified TCR beta CDR3 regions. HTBI primers drove first-round RT-PCR of the TCR CDR3. TCRdb reprocessed the multiplex PCR reads via MiXCR and lists one record per CDR3 protein. Seen here are around 690,000 distinct CDR3 sequences, 15% to 20% observed once, and the top ten hold around 15%. The chain links TRBV11-1 to TRBJ2-7, with D possibly being TRBD1 (5 bases). The sample was blood. The TCR originated in a man aged 45 to 65 with Graves' hyperthyroidism. The CDR3 nucleotides read TGTGCCAGCGGATCCCAGGGAACCCCTCCCTACGAGCAGTACTTC. This codes for CASGSQGTPPYEQYF.